This section outlines one T cell receptor (beta chain) sequence together with its context. Its antigen is unknown. The data were produced by immunoSEQ multiplex PCR, yet TCRdb's version contains in-frame clones alone and is incomplete. The table shows approximately 150,000 clones, with roughly 86% occurring only once. This record comes from a study of cytomegalovirus exposure and HLA in healthy donors. Study-wide results and limits: Diagnosis of cytomegalovirus status made by the classifier reportedly showed high specificity and sensitivity.

This CDR3 has 16 residues. V lost 3 bases, J lost 3 bases, and 5 bases stayed unmatched. CDR1 and CDR2 (germline): LNHNV, YYDKDF (reference sequence). The TCR originated in a man younger than 35 in good health and CMV-seropositive. The rearrangement links TRBV15 to TRBJ2-1; the match to TRBD2 covers 10 bases. The sample was PBMCs. This CDR3 reads CATSRAGTSDYNEQFF. In DNA form, the CDR3 reads TGTGCCACCAGCAGGGCCGGGACTAGCGACTACAATGAGCAGTTCTTC. Filled out from reference TRBV15 and TRBJ2-1, the complete variable domain reads DAMVIQNPRYQVTQFGKPVTLSCSQTLNHNVMYWYQQKSSQAPKLLFHYYDKDFNNEADTPDNFQSRRPNTSFCFLDIRSPGLGDTAMYLCATSRAGTSDYNEQFFGPGTRLTVL.